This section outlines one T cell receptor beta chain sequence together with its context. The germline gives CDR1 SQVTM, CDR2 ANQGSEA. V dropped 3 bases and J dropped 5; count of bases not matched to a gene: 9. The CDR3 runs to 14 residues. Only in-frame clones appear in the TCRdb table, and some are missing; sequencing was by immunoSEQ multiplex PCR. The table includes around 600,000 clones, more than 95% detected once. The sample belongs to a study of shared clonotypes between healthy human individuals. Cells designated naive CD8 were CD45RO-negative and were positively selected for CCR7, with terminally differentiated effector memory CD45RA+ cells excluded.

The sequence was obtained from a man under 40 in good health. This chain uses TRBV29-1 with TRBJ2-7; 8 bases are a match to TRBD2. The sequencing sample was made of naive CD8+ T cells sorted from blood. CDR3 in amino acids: CSVEKVAGSHEQYF. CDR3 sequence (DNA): TGCAGCGTTGAGAAGGTAGCGGGGTCCCACGAGCAGTACTTC.